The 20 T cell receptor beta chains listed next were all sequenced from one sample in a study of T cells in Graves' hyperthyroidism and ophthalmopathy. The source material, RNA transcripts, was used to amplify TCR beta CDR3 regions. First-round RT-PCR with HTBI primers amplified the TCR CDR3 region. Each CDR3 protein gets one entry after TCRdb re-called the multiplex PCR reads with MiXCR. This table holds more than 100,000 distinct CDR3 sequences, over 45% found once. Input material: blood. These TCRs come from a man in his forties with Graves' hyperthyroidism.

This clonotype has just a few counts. The CDR3 spells CASSPQAGANVLTF. The CDR3, as DNA: TGTGCCAGCTCACCCCAGGCTGGGGCCAACGTCCTGACTTTC. The genes are TRBV18 and TRBJ2-6; D remains ambiguous. The CDR3 length is 14 residues. Trimming took off 3 bases at V and 2 bases at J, with 5 bases between the two ends. From germline, CDR1 is KGHSH and CDR2 LQKENI. The full variable domain, in which reference TRBV18 and TRBJ2-6 provide the parts outside the CDR3, is NAGVMQNPRHLVRRRGQEARLRCSPMKGHSHVYWYRQLPEEGLKFMVYLQKENIIDESGMPKERFSAEFPKEGPSILRIQQVVRGDSAAYFCASSPQAGANVLTFGAGSRLTVL.

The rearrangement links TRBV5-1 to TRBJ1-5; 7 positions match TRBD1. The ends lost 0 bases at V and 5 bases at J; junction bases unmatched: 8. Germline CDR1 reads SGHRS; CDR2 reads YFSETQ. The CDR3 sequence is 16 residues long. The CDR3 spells CASSLEGGEWDQPQHF. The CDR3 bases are TGCGCCAGCAGCTTGGAAGGGGGCGAATGGGATCAGCCCCAGCATTTT.

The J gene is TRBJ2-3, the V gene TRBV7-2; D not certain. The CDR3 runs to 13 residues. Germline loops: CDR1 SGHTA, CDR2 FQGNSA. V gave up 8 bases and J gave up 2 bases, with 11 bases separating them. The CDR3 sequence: CASSRSFTDTQYF. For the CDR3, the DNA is TGTGCCAGCTCACGGTCTTTCACAGATACGCAGTATTTT.

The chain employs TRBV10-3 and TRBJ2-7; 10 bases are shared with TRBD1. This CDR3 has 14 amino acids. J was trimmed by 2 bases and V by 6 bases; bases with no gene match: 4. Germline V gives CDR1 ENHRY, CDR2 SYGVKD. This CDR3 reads CAIRSGQGTYEQYF. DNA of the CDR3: TGTGCCATCAGATCGGGACAGGGGACCTACGAGCAGTACTTC.

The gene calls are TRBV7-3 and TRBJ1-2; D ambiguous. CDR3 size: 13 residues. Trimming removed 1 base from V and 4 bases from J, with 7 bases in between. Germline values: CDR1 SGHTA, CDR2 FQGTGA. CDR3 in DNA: TGTGCCAGCAGCTTAAAAGGGTCCTATGGCTACACCTTC. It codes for CASSLKGSYGYTF.

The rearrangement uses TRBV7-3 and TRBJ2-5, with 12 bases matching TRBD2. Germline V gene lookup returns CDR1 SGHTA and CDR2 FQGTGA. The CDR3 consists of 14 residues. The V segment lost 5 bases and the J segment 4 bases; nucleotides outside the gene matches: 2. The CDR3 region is CASSKGLAGETQYF. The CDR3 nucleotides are TGTGCCAGCAGCAAGGGACTAGCGGGAGAGACCCAGTACTTC.

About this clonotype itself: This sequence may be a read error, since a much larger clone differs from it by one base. CDR3 coding DNA: TGTGCCAGCAGTGACGGACAGGGAGTTGAAAAACTGTTTTTT. This sequence encodes CASSDGQGVEKLFF. The chain has TRBV6-2 or TRBV6-3 and TRBJ1-4; the match to TRBD1 covers 8 bases. V was clipped by 5 bases and J by 7 bases; unmatched bases: 6. The CDR3 is made up of 14 amino acids. Germline lookup yields CDR1 MNHEY and CDR2 SVGEGT.

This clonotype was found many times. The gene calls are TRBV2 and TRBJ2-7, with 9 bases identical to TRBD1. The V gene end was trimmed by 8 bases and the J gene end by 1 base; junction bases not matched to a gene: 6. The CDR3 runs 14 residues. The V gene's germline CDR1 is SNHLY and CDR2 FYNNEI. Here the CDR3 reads CASERTGVSYEQYF. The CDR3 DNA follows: TGTGCCAGCGAAAGGACAGGGGTTTCCTACGAGCAGTACTTC.

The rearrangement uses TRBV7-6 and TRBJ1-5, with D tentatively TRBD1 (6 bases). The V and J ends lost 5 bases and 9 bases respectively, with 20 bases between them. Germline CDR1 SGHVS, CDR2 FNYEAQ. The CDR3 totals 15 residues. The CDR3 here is CASSPGGAGQPPQHF. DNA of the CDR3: TGTGCCAGCAGCCCCGGGGGGGCGGGGCAACCGCCCCAGCATTTT.

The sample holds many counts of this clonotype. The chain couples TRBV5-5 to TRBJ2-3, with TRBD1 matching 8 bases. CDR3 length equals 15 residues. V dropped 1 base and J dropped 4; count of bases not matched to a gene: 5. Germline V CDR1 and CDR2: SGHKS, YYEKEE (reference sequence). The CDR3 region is CASSLTTGVADTQYF. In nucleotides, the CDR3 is TGTGCCAGCAGCTTGACGACAGGGGTGGCAGATACGCAGTATTTT.

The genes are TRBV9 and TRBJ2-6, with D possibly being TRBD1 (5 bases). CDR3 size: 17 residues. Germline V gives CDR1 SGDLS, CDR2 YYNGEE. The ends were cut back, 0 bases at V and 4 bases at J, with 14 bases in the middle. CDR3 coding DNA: TGTGCCAGCAGCGTAGGGCAGGGCCCCACCGGGGCCAACGTCCTGACTTTC. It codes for CASSVGQGPTGANVLTF.

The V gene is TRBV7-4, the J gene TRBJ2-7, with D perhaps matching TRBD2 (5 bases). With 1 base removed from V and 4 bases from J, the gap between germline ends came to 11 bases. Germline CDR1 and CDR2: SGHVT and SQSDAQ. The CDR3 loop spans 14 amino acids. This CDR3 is CASSLVGSGYEQYF. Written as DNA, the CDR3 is TGTGCCAGCAGCTTAGTGGGGAGTGGATACGAGCAGTACTTC.

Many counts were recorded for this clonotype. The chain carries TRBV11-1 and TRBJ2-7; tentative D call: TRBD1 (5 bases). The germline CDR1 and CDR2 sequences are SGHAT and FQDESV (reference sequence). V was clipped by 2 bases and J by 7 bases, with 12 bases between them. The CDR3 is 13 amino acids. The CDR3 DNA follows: TGTGCCAGCAGCTTAAGCCCCGCAGGGGAGCAGTACTTC. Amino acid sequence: CASSLSPAGEQYF.

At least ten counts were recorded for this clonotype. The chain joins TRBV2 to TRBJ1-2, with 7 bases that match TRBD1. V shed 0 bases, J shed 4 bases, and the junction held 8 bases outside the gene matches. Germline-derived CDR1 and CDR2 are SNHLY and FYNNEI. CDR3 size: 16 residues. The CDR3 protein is CASSEARRQGSYGYTF. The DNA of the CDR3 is TGTGCCAGCAGTGAAGCGCGTAGACAGGGTAGCTATGGCTACACCTTC.

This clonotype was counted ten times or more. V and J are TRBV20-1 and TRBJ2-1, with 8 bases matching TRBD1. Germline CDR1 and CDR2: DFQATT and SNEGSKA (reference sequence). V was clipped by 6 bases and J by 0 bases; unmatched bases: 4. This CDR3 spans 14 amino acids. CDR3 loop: CSARQGISYNEQFF. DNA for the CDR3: TGCAGTGCCAGACAGGGGATCTCCTACAATGAGCAGTTCTTC.

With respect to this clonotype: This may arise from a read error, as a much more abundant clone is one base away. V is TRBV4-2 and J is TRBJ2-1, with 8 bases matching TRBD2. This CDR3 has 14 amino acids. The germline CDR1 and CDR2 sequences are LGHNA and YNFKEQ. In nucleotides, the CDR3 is TGTGCCAGCAGCCCGGGGGGGAAATACAATCAGCAGTTCTTC. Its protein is CASSPGGKYNQQFF.

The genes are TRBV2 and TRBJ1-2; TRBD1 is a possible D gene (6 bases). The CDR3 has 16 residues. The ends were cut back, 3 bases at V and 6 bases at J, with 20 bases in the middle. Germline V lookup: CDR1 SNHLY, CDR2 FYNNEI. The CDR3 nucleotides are TGTGCCAGCAGTGACGGGGGCGGGGGGGAGACGGATGGCTACACCTTC. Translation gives CASSDGGGGETDGYTF.

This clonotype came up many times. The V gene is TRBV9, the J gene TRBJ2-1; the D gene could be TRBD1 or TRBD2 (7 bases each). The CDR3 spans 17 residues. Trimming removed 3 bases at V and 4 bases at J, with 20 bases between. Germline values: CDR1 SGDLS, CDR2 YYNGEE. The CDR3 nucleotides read TGTGCCAGCAGCGAGAGGCAGGGGGACTATAGGTACAATGAGCAGTTCTTC. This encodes CASSERQGDYRYNEQFF.

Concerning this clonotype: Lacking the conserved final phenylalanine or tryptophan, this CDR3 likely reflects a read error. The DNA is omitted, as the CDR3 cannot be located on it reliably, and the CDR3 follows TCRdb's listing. CDR3 amino acids: CASSQAGGLNTGELLE. This chain connects TRBV7-9 to TRBJ2-2; TRBD2, as called in the table, went unchecked against the DNA. From germline, CDR1 is SEHNR and CDR2 FQNEAQ (reference sequence). From its first to its last residue, the CDR3 has 16 amino acids.

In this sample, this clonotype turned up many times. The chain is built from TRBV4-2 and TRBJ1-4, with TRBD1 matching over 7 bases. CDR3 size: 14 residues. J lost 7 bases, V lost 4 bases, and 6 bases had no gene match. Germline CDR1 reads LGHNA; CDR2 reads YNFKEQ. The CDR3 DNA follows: TGTGCCAGCAGCCTTGACAGGGAGAGTGAAAAACTGTTTTTT. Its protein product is CASSLDRESEKLFF.